A selection of T cell receptor beta chains follows, all from one sample in a study of cytomegalovirus exposure and HLA in healthy donors. The method was immunoSEQ multiplex PCR; TCRdb's version includes in-frame clones alone and lacks a portion of them. Across about 96,000 clones, the top ten clones capture 3.4% of the sample. Source material: PBMCs. Every receptor here comes from a woman in her twenties or thirties in good health and CMV-seronegative. Both conserved end residues are part of each CDR3.

J gene: TRBJ2-7
V gene: TRBV5-1
CDR3 protein: CASSPTGLDSYEQYF

J gene: TRBJ1-2
V gene: TRBV28
CDR3 protein: CASSLRAGGDGYTF

J gene: TRBJ2-7
V gene: TRBV5-1
CDR3 protein: CASSPQHKDNLEQYF

J gene: TRBJ2-1
V gene: TRBV18
CDR3 protein: CASSLGQGRNEQFF

J gene: TRBJ2-3
V gene: TRBV10-3
CDR3 protein: CAISEGDRDLTDTQYF

J gene: TRBJ2-1
V gene: TRBV7-6
CDR3 protein: CASSLQGGGINSEQFF

J gene: TRBJ1-5
V gene: TRBV5-8
CDR3 protein: CASSLGQGGPNNQPQHF

J gene: TRBJ1-2
V gene: TRBV2
CDR3 protein: CASSARDIYNYGYTF

J gene: TRBJ2-2
V gene: TRBV7-3
CDR3 protein: CASSLRGASGNTGELFF

J gene: TRBJ2-5
V gene: TRBV9
CDR3 protein: CASSVSPWREGQETQYF

J gene: TRBJ1-5
V gene: TRBV28
CDR3 protein: CASSSQLNQPQHF

J gene: TRBJ1-5
V gene: TRBV2
CDR3 protein: CASSVIPQGAGNQPQHF

J gene: TRBJ1-5
V gene: TRBV30
CDR3 protein: CAWNQGLPNQPQHF

J gene: TRBJ1-2
V gene: TRBV7-2
CDR3 protein: CASSLLLSGYGYTF

J gene: TRBJ2-3
V gene: TRBV5-8
CDR3 protein: CASSPGSGSTDTQYF

J gene: TRBJ1-1
V gene: TRBV7-2
CDR3 protein: CASSFLGSGNTEAFF

J gene: NA
V gene: TRBV7-8
CDR3 protein: CASSLATRQGNYEQYF

J gene: TRBJ1-4
V gene: TRBV30
CDR3 protein: CAWSADSNEKLFF

J gene: TRBJ2-3
V gene: TRBV6-5
CDR3 protein: CASSYSNLAVTDTQYF

J gene: TRBJ2-6
V gene: TRBV19
CDR3 protein: CASMDRTGVSGANVLTF

J gene: TRBJ2-5
V gene: TRBV28
CDR3 protein: CASSIQGGSGTETQYF

J gene: TRBJ2-7
V gene: TRBV29-1
CDR3 protein: CSVEANYEQYF

J gene: TRBJ1-2
V gene: TRBV27
CDR3 protein: CASSGNYGYTF

J gene: TRBJ1-1
V gene: TRBV7-3
CDR3 protein: CASSSGAEAFF

J gene: TRBJ1-5
V gene: TRBV6-1
CDR3 protein: CASTTTVYSNQPQHF

J gene: TRBJ1-2
V gene: TRBV19
CDR3 protein: CASTISQGEKGYTF

J gene: TRBJ2-1
V gene: TRBV28
CDR3 protein: CASSPGSGDYNEQFF

J gene: TRBJ2-7
V gene: TRBV6-1
CDR3 protein: CASTGQGSYEQYF

J gene: TRBJ2-7
V gene: TRBV7-6
CDR3 protein: CASSQSGTGNYEQYF

J gene: TRBJ2-2
V gene: TRBV7-3
CDR3 protein: CASSLGSGANTGELFF

J gene: TRBJ2-5
V gene: TRBV27
CDR3 protein: CASSLSRQKQETQYF

J gene: TRBJ1-1
V gene: TRBV11-3
CDR3 protein: CASSSGGSRNTEAFF

J gene: TRBJ2-7
V gene: TRBV27
CDR3 protein: CASSLLDNSYEQYF

J gene: TRBJ2-7
V gene: TRBV7-6
CDR3 protein: CASSPREVAGGPYEQYF

J gene: TRBJ2-3
V gene: TRBV5-8
CDR3 protein: CASSQDQSGAVDTQYF

J gene: TRBJ1-6
V gene: TRBV7-6
CDR3 protein: CASSEGGGDSPLHF

J gene: TRBJ1-2
V gene: TRBV7-9
CDR3 protein: CASSPDRFNYGYTF

J gene: TRBJ2-7
V gene: TRBV14
CDR3 protein: CASRTASYEQYF

J gene: TRBJ2-1
V gene: TRBV5-1
CDR3 protein: CASSFVAGGPNEQFF

J gene: TRBJ1-6
V gene: TRBV4-1
CDR3 protein: CASSLRQRGDNSPLHF

J gene: TRBJ2-2
V gene: TRBV19
CDR3 protein: CASSGSGGSAELFF

J gene: TRBJ1-2
V gene: TRBV10-3
CDR3 protein: CAISQGQRLYGYTF

J gene: TRBJ2-7
V gene: TRBV5-1
CDR3 protein: CASSLWRGSYEQYF

J gene: TRBJ1-1
V gene: TRBV25-1
CDR3 protein: CASAGWGRGRGNTEAFF

J gene: TRBJ1-4
V gene: TRBV7-9
CDR3 protein: CASSFGRRGEKLFF

J gene: TRBJ2-2
V gene: TRBV11-2
CDR3 protein: CASSTRTGGTGELFF

J gene: TRBJ2-3
V gene: TRBV4-1
CDR3 protein: CASRSQGASDTQYF

J gene: TRBJ2-1
V gene: TRBV5-4
CDR3 protein: CASSLDGGGPHYNEQFF

J gene: TRBJ1-6
V gene: TRBV13
CDR3 protein: CASSLHHLTDRVDNSPLHF

J gene: TRBJ1-6
V gene: TRBV5-5
CDR3 protein: CASSPRTEEISPLHF

J gene: TRBJ1-6
V gene: TRBV18
CDR3 protein: CASSPGQGRSPLHF

J gene: TRBJ1-1
V gene: TRBV9
CDR3 protein: CASSGTSMNTEAFF

J gene: TRBJ1-2
V gene: TRBV6-1
CDR3 protein: CASRDSHWYYGYTF

J gene: NA
V gene: TRBV2
CDR3 protein: CASRRDKYYEQYF

J gene: TRBJ2-2
V gene: TRBV27
CDR3 protein: CASSLLGLAGGVGELFF

J gene: TRBJ1-1
V gene: TRBV7-9
CDR3 protein: CASSPAESHEAFF